The clone carrying this TCR beta chain was picked up a small number of times. The antigen is not known. These data come from a study of blood T cells in healthy people across ages. Overall study results and limits: Getting older went along with TCR beta diversity per million T cells dropping roughly linearly. Bulk PBMC profiling left naive and antigen-experienced comparisons inconclusive.

With a J-beta primer mix and a sample-barcoded 5' primer, a second PCR ran about 7 to 12 cycles. One entry per CDR3 protein, called by TCRdb with MiXCR from the 5' RACE reads. The table has around 900,000 distinct CDR3 sequences, 51% seen once; the top ten hold about 20%. In germline, CDR1 is LGHNA, CDR2 YNFKEQ. The CDR3 runs 14 residues. The ends lost 7 bases at V and 9 bases at J; junction bases unmatched: 11. Ten milliliters was the volume of peripheral blood drawn from each donor. The clonotype originates from an older woman in good health. The chain has TRBV4-2 and TRBJ2-4; 8 nucleotides line up with TRBD2. The source material was blood. The CDR3 sequence: CASTAGRESRIQYF. The CDR3 region has the DNA TGTGCCAGCACCGCCGGGAGGGAGTCGCGCATTCAGTACTTC.